What follows are 3 T cell receptor beta chains derived from one specimen sequenced in a study of T cell responses to AZD1222 COVID-19 vaccine. Repertoires were generated with immunoSEQ multiplex PCR, while TCRdb's copy carries only in-frame clones and drops some. In the table there are around 140,000 clones, roughly 85% of which are singletons. The source material was peripheral blood, sampled 28 days after the second dose of the MenACWY control vaccine. The receptor set was obtained from an adult who received the MenACWY meningococcal vaccine as a control.

J is TRBJ2-3 and V is TRBV2; perhaps TRBD1 as D (6 bases). V was shortened by 2 bases and J by 2 bases, with 14 bases between the two germline ends. The length of the CDR3 is 16 residues. Germline V lookup: CDR1 SNHLY, CDR2 FYNNEI. CDR3 in DNA: TGTGCCAGCAGTGAATCGGGCAGGGGACCCACAGATACGCAGTATTTT. It encodes CASSESGRGPTDTQYF.

This chain joins TRBV11-2 and TRBJ2-1, with D perhaps TRBD2 (6 bases). The V gene lost 2 bases and the J gene lost 6 bases, with 17 bases spanning the gap. The CDR3 consists of 16 residues. The germline V gene has CDR1 SGHAT and CDR2 FQNNGV. The CDR3 nucleotides are TGTGCCAGCAGCTTATTGTACGGGAGTCTTGCCAATGAGCAGTTCTTC. Its protein product is CASSLLYGSLANEQFF. The full variable domain, its missing parts supplied by reference TRBV11-2 and TRBJ2-1, is EAGVAQSPRYKIIEKRQSVAFWCNPISGHATLYWYQQILGQGPKLLIQFQNNGVVDDSQLPKDRFSAERLKGVDSTLKIQPAKLEDSAVYLCASSLLYGSLANEQFFGPGTRLTVL.

The J gene is TRBJ1-5, the V gene TRBV19; D is ambiguous. Trimming removed 0 bases from V and 0 bases from J, with 12 bases in between. The germline gives CDR1 LNHDA, CDR2 SQIVND (reference sequence). The CDR3 is 17 amino acids. CDR3 protein: CASSIDRPGPSNQPQHF. CDR3 DNA sequence: TGTGCCAGTAGTATAGATAGGCCAGGTCCTAGCAATCAGCCCCAGCATTTT.